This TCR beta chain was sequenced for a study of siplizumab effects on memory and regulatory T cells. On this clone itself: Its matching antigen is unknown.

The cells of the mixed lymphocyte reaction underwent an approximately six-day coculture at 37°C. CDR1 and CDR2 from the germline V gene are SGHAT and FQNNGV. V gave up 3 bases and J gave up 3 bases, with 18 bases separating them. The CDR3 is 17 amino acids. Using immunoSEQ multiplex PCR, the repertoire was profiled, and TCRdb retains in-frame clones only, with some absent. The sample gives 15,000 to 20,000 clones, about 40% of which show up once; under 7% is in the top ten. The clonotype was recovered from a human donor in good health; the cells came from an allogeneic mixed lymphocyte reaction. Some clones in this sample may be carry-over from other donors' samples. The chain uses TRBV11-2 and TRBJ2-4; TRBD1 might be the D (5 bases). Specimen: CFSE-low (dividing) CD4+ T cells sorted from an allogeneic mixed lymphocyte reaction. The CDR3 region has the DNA TGTGCCAGCAGCTTTACAGGAACACGGCTGGTCAAAAACATTCAGTACTTC. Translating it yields CASSFTGTRLVKNIQYF.